What follows describes a single T cell receptor (beta chain). Its matching antigen is unknown. These data are taken from a study of beta chain features in type 1 diabetes. Expressed TCRB transcripts were sequenced, since all the RNA that had been isolated was reverse transcribed. Some clones are missing from TCRdb's copy, which holds only in-frame ones; the method was immunoSEQ multiplex PCR. The repertoire includes around 190,000 clones, about 13% of them detected once, and 0.62% sits in the top ten. General study results and limits: For patients, the naive, central memory and Treg TCRB repertoires appeared more alike than for healthy donors. Possible PCR preference for shorter templates applied equally to patients and controls.

V was trimmed by 3 bases and J by 5 bases, leaving 11 bases between them. The CDR3 sequence is 12 residues long. Looked up from germline, CDR1 is GTSNPN and CDR2 is SVGIG (reference sequence). Sequenced input: central memory CD4+ T cells from blood. The TCR comes from a woman under 30 in good health. The chain is built from TRBV30 and TRBJ2-7, with a possible D match to TRBD1 (6 bases). The CDR3 here is CAWSRQVNEQYF. In DNA form, the CDR3 reads TGTGCCTGGAGCAGACAGGTAAACGAGCAGTACTTC.